This T cell receptor (beta chain) derives from a study of blood T cell repertoires in COVID-19. This clone was recorded only once. Clones were sequenced by immunoSEQ multiplex PCR, and TCRdb holds only the in-frame ones, with some missing. The repertoire holds about 160,000 clones, with around 93% as singletons. The CDR3 consists of 15 residues. The V segment lost 6 bases and the J segment 1 base; nucleotides outside the gene matches: 5. CDR1 and CDR2 (germline): SGHTA, FQGNSA. The source of this sequence is a woman in her forties or fifties with acute or convalescent COVID-19. The rearrangement joins TRBV7-2 to TRBJ2-1, with 8 bases lining up with TRBD2. Sequences were obtained from peripheral blood. CDR3 nucleotides: TGTGCCAGCAGTCGAGAGCGGGGGTCCTACAATGAGCAGTTCTTC. It codes for CASSRERGSYNEQFF.